The rows below give T cell receptor beta chains drawn from one sample of a study of cytomegalovirus exposure and HLA in healthy donors. Generated by immunoSEQ multiplex PCR, the TCRdb table keeps only in-frame clones and is missing some. The sample lists 150,000 to 200,000 clones, around 83% occurring once. The sample taken for sequencing was PBMCs. The receptors were gathered from a woman between 18 and 29 years old in good health and CMV-seronegative. Each CDR3 is given with its conserved first and last residue.

j_gene	v_gene	CDR3aa
TRBJ2-7	TRBV27	CASRSPYEQYF
TRBJ2-1	TRBV28	CASSFRGRYNEQFF
TRBJ1-6	TRBV6-5	CASSYSNQGANSPLHF
TRBJ2-5	TRBV10-1	CASSETGQRKETQYF
TRBJ2-7	TRBV11-2	CASSVTSTGFYEQYF
TRBJ1-2	TRBV6-5	CASSLTVLANYGYTF
TRBJ1-1	TRBV10-3	CAIRQGSEGTEAFF
-	TRBV4-1	CASRPSPGTGSHEQYF
TRBJ2-5	TRBV30	CAWSVLAGLETQYF
TRBJ2-1	TRBV27	CASTLGGLGGYNEQFF
TRBJ2-7	TRBV7-9	CASSERGQGNEQYF
TRBJ2-7	TRBV6-1	CASSEVQGGSYEQYF
TRBJ2-1	TRBV2	CASSEAGAGGPDEQFF
TRBJ2-5	TRBV7-6	CASSSRTGWETQYF
TRBJ2-2	TRBV15	CATSGPPQHGSGELFF
TRBJ1-3	TRBV6-1	CAGADTLNTIYF
TRBJ2-1	TRBV27	CASSLSPPRGYNEQFF